What follows describes a single T cell receptor beta chain. As yet, its antigen is unknown. The CDR3 loop spans 15 amino acids. CDR1 MNHEY and CDR2 SMNVEV come from the germline V gene (reference sequence). With 6 bases removed from V and 4 bases from J, the gap between germline ends came to 17 bases. Generated by immunoSEQ multiplex PCR, the TCRdb table keeps only in-frame clones and is missing some. Altogether 2 million to 2.5 million clones are present, around 92% being singletons, with the ten largest covering 0.3% to 0.45%. The sample comes from a study of shared clonotypes between healthy human individuals. Study results and caveats: Collection of samples was limited to blood; tissue repertoires likely differ. Richness estimates generally favored naive over memory subsets.

The chain recombines TRBV27 with TRBJ2-3, with a weak D call TRBD2 (6 bases). Sequenced input: naive CD4+ T cells from PBMCs. The subset: CD45RA+ positively selected. The sequence was collected from a young man in good health. Some clones in this sample may be carry-over from other donors' samples. DNA for the CDR3: TGTGCCAGCAGCCAGACTAGTTTGGGGGCAGATACGCAGTATTTT. It is translated as CASSQTSLGADTQYF.